Below, 29 T cell receptor beta chains from the same sample are listed, as sequenced in a study of shared clonotypes between healthy human individuals. Libraries were prepared by immunoSEQ multiplex PCR; TCRdb keeps only in-frame clonotypes and omits some of them. The table has about 660,000 clones, approximately 79% seen once. Sequenced input: memory CD4+ T cells sorted from blood. Subset reported: CD45RA-negative fraction. The receptors stem from a young woman in good health.

This CDR3 is CASSKRDPRDTQYF. CDR3 in DNA: TGTGCCAGCAGCAAGCGGGACCCCAGGGATACGCAGTATTTT. The chain combines TRBV7-8 with TRBJ2-3, with TRBD2 matching 7 bases. Germline V gives CDR1 SGHVS, CDR2 FQNEAQ. The CDR3 has 14 amino acids. The J segment lost 6 bases and the V segment lost 5 bases, leaving 8 bases of the junction unmatched.

V is TRBV7-8 and J is TRBJ1-3; D is unclear. Germline-derived CDR1 and CDR2 are SGHVS and FQNEAQ. Trimming removed 0 bases from V and 4 bases from J, with 10 bases in between. The CDR3 has 15 residues. The chain's CDR3 is CASSLALGHGNTIYF. The CDR3 region has the DNA TGTGCCAGCAGCTTAGCGCTCGGGCACGGAAACACCATATATTTT.

There are many counts of this clone. This chain uses TRBV7-2 with TRBJ1-1, with D unresolved. There are 13 residues in the CDR3. V was pared by 5 bases and J by 3 bases, with 10 bases between. CDR1 and CDR2 (germline): SGHTA, FQGNSA. The CDR3 region has the DNA TGTGCCAGCAGCGTGCAGTCGGACACTGAAGCTTTCTTT. Translated: CASSVQSDTEAFF.

This clone was recorded once. The DNA of the CDR3 is TGCGCCAGCAGCTTCTTCGTAGCGGGAGGTCGGGAGACCCAGTACTTC. Translation: CASSFFVAGGRETQYF. The rearrangement joins TRBV5-1 to TRBJ2-5; 10 bases align to TRBD2. CDR1 is SGHRS and CDR2 is YFSETQ in the germline V gene. V shed 2 bases and J 5 bases; nucleotides not matched to a gene: 9. CDR3 length equals 16 residues. Using reference TRBV5-1 and TRBJ2-5 for the parts outside the CDR3, the full variable domain is KAGVTQTPRYLIKTRGQQVTLSCSPISGHRSVSWYQQTPGQGLQFLFEYFSETQRNKGNFPGRFSGRQFSNSRSEMNVSTLELGDSALYLCASSFFVAGGRETQYFGPGTRLLVL.

This chain's CDR3 is CASSFSDRQNEKLFF. CDR3 DNA sequence: TGCGCCAGCAGCTTTTCGGACAGACAGAATGAAAAACTGTTTTTT. The rearrangement uses TRBV5-1 and TRBJ1-4, with a possible D match to TRBD1 (6 bases). Trimming left V 2 bases short and J 5 bases short, with 13 bases between. The CDR3 is 15 amino acids. CDR1 is SGHRS and CDR2 is YFSETQ in the germline V gene.

In this sample, this clone turned up a few times. This rearrangement joins TRBV6-4 to TRBJ2-7, with unresolved D. Between the trimmed V and J ends, which lost 0 bases and 1 base, there was a span of 4 bases. This CDR3 is 13 amino acids long. Germline assignment: CDR1 MRHNA and CDR2 SNTAGT. CDR3 bases: TGTGCCAGCAGTGACTCGAGATCCTACGAGCAGTACTTC. This gives the protein CASSDSRSYEQYF.

The chain recombines TRBV7-8 with TRBJ1-5, with D uncertain. Trimming pared 2 bases from V and 2 bases from J, leaving 10 bases between. CDR1 SGHVS and CDR2 FQNEAQ come from the germline V gene. The CDR3 has 15 residues. The CDR3 loop is CASSLHGNGNQPQHF. The CDR3 nucleotides read TGTGCCAGCAGCTTACACGGGAATGGCAATCAGCCCCAGCATTTT. The full variable domain, rest sourced from reference TRBV7-8 and TRBJ1-5, is GAGVSQSPRYKVAKRGQDVALRCDPISGHVSLFWYQQALGQGPEFLTYFQNEAQLDKSGLPSDRFFAERPEGSVSTLKIQRTQQEDSAVYLCASSLHGNGNQPQHFGDGTRLSIL.

The V call is TRBV9, the J call TRBJ2-1, with TRBD2 identical over 7 bases. Trimming cost V 9 bases and J 8 bases; bases outside gene matches: 5. CDR3 length: 11 residues. Germline-derived CDR1 and CDR2 are SGDLS and YYNGEE. CDR3 region: CATAREDEQFF. Written as DNA, the CDR3 is TGTGCCACCGCCCGGGAGGATGAGCAGTTCTTC.

This chain joins TRBV2 and TRBJ1-2; maybe TRBD1 (6 bases). Germline V gene data show CDR1 as SNHLY and CDR2 as FYNNEI. Between the trimmed V and J ends, which lost 7 bases and 8 bases, there was a span of 23 bases. The CDR3 is 15 residues long. The DNA for the CDR3 is TGTGCCAGCACCCTGCAGGGGACCTATGGTCGAGGCTACACCTTC. The encoded protein is CASTLQGTYGRGYTF.

The V gene is TRBV6-5, the J gene TRBJ1-1, with D unclear. With 0 bases removed from V and 3 bases from J, the gap between germline ends came to 11 bases. This CDR3 contains 15 residues. Looked up from germline, CDR1 is MNHEY and CDR2 is SVGAGI. Here the CDR3 reads CASSYSYGGDTEAFF. CDR3 nucleotide sequence: TGTGCCAGCAGTTACTCTTATGGTGGGGACACTGAAGCTTTCTTT.

The chain has TRBV10-1 and TRBJ2-3; 13 bases agree with TRBD2. This CDR3 comprises 17 residues. CDR1 is WNHNN, CDR2 SYGVQD, per germline (reference sequence). V shed 2 bases and J 4 bases; nucleotides not matched to a gene: 6. For the CDR3, the DNA is TGCGCCAGCAGTGAGACTGCGGGACTAGCGGGATCAGATACGCAGTATTTT. Translating it yields CASSETAGLAGSDTQYF.

The chain uses TRBV5-4 and TRBJ2-2; D is perhaps TRBD2 (6 bases). Germline lookup yields CDR1 SGHNT and CDR2 YYREEE (reference sequence). The V end was cut by 5 bases, the J end by 2 bases, with 19 bases between. The CDR3 totals 17 residues. CDR3 sequence reads: CASSSGRASANTGELFF. In DNA form, the CDR3 reads TGTGCCAGCAGTTCGGGTAGGGCTAGCGCTAACACCGGGGAGCTGTTTTTT.

The chain employs TRBV7-9 and TRBJ2-6, with a tentative D call TRBD2 (6 bases). V was cut by 6 bases and J by 2 bases, with 14 bases left in between. The CDR3 is made up of 16 amino acids. Germline lookup yields CDR1 SEHNR and CDR2 FQNEAQ (reference sequence). DNA for the CDR3: TGTGCCAGCAGTTACTCGGGGGAGCCTGGGGCCAACGTCCTGACTTTC. Translated, it gives CASSYSGEPGANVLTF.

The sample holds a few counts of this clone. This chain links TRBV6-4 with TRBJ1-5; D is unresolved. The CDR3 is 14 amino acids. V was cut by 3 bases and J by 6 bases, with 12 bases left in between. In germline, CDR1 is MRHNA, CDR2 SNTAGT. The DNA for the CDR3 is TGTGCCAGCAGTGAAGAGCCGACGGCTCAGCCCCAGCATTTT. Its translation: CASSEEPTAQPQHF.

J is TRBJ2-5 and V is TRBV29-1; D ambiguous. The germline V and J ends were trimmed by 3 bases and 4 bases, with 12 bases remaining between them. CDR3 length: 13 amino acids. CDR1 is SQVTM, CDR2 ANQGSEA, per germline. CDR3 nucleotide sequence: TGCAGCGTTGACAGGACCCGCCGAGAGACCCAGTACTTC. Protein: CSVDRTRRETQYF.

The chain has TRBV10-1 and TRBJ2-3; D may correspond to TRBD1 or TRBD2 (6 bases each). The ends were cut back, 2 bases at V and 5 bases at J, with 14 bases in the middle. The V gene's germline CDR1 is WNHNN and CDR2 SYGVQD (reference sequence). The CDR3 totals 15 residues. Here the CDR3 reads CASSEVRGLGDTQYF. The CDR3 bases are TGCGCCAGCAGTGAGGTCAGGGGACTCGGAGATACGCAGTATTTT.

V and J are TRBV29-1 and TRBJ2-5; D might be TRBD2 (6 bases). CDR3 length equals 12 residues. Looked up from germline, CDR1 is SQVTM and CDR2 is ANQGSEA. The V end was cut by 2 bases, the J end by 4 bases, with 8 bases between. The CDR3: CSVEWGGETQYF. CDR3 DNA sequence: TGCAGCGTTGAATGGGGAGGAGAGACCCAGTACTTC.

The gene calls are TRBV28 and TRBJ2-7; TRBD2 aligns across 9 bases. Germline values: CDR1 MDHEN, CDR2 SYDVKM. The CDR3 is 17 residues long. Trimming at V came to 5 bases and at J to 3 bases, leaving 14 bases not matched to a gene. Written as DNA, the CDR3 is TGTGCCAGCAGTGTCATCCCTTCTAGCGGGGCCAGCTACGAGCAGTACTTC. It translates to CASSVIPSSGASYEQYF. Supplemented by reference TRBV28 and TRBJ2-7, the full variable domain reads DVKVTQSSRYLVKRTGEKVFLECVQDMDHENMFWYRQDPGLGLRLIYFSYDVKMKEKGDIPEGYSVSREKKERFSLILESASTNQTSMYLCASSVIPSSGASYEQYFGPGTRLTVT.

V and J are TRBV5-8 and TRBJ2-1, with 14 nucleotides matching TRBD2. CDR3 length: 15 amino acids. Trimming cost V 0 bases and J 9 bases; bases outside gene matches: 2. The germline CDR1 and CDR2 sequences are SGHTS and YDEGEE. CDR3 coding DNA: TGTGCCAGCAGCTTGGGGACTAGCGGGAGGAGTGAGCAGTTCTTC. This sequence encodes CASSLGTSGRSEQFF.

This clone was seen ten or more times. This specimen includes other DNA sequences encoding the same CDR3. This chain links TRBV7-2 with TRBJ2-2, with 9 nucleotides matching TRBD1. Germline V gene data show CDR1 as SGHTA and CDR2 as FQGNSA. This CDR3 has 16 amino acids. The junction had 4 bases not matched to a gene; V was cut back by 3 bases and J by 2 bases. CDR3 nucleotide sequence: TGTGCCAGCAGCTTGGGGGGACAGGGCAACACCGGGGAGCTGTTTTTT. Residues: CASSLGGQGNTGELFF.

This clone was picked up many times. The chain links TRBV19 to TRBJ1-5; tentative D call: TRBD1 (5 bases). The CDR3 consists of 16 residues. V was trimmed by 3 bases and J by 0 bases, leaving 12 bases between them. The germline CDR1 and CDR2 sequences are LNHDA and SQIVND (reference sequence). The CDR3 region is CASSIRQGYSNQPQHF. CDR3 nucleotides: TGTGCCAGTAGTATTCGTCAGGGTTATAGCAATCAGCCCCAGCATTTT.

The chain recombines TRBV5-1 with TRBJ2-1; 9 positions agree with TRBD1. J was trimmed by 9 bases and V by 7 bases; bases with no gene match: 14. The CDR3 covers 15 residues. CDR1 is SGHRS and CDR2 is YFSETQ in the germline V gene. Written as DNA, the CDR3 is TGCGCCAGCGGGGAGGGGACAGGGTATACCGTTGAGCAGTTCTTC. Its translation: CASGEGTGYTVEQFF.

The chain has TRBV5-4 and TRBJ2-7, with D unclear. The CDR3 spans 12 residues. Trimming took off 2 bases at V and 4 bases at J, with 7 bases between the two ends. Germline CDR1 reads SGHNT; CDR2 reads YYREEE (reference sequence). The CDR3 loop reads CASSFNRYEQYF. The CDR3, as DNA: TGTGCCAGCAGCTTTAACAGATACGAGCAGTACTTC.

The chain has TRBV29-1 and TRBJ2-3, with D possibly called TRBD1 or TRBD2 (5 bases each). Deletions cut 4 bases from V and 1 base from J, with 9 bases between. The length of the CDR3 is 13 residues. Germline V gene data show CDR1 as SQVTM and CDR2 as ANQGSEA. Here the CDR3 reads CSVGGPGTDTQYF. The CDR3 DNA reads TGCAGCGTTGGGGGACCTGGCACAGATACGCAGTATTTT.

This rearrangement joins TRBV18 to TRBJ1-1; D might be TRBD1 (6 bases). V dropped 4 bases and J dropped 3 bases, with 15 bases sitting between them. Germline V gene sequence: CDR1 KGHSH, CDR2 LQKENI. CDR3 size: 15 residues. CDR3 residues: CASSQMYRVDTEAFF. CDR3 DNA: TGTGCCAGCTCACAAATGTACAGGGTTGACACTGAAGCTTTCTTT.

With respect to this clone: At one boundary the junction diverges from the germline segment, which might be a read error. This sequence joins TRBV29-1 and TRBJ2-2; a possible D gene is TRBD1 (6 bases). CDR3 length: 13 amino acids. The V gene's germline CDR1 is SQVTM and CDR2 ANQGSEA. In nucleotides, the CDR3 is TGCAGCGTTGCCGGACAGAACCCCGGGGAGCTGTTTTTT. Residues: CSVAGQNPGELFF.

A note on this clone: This sequence may be a read error, since a much larger clone differs from it by one base. The V and J genes are TRBV7-8 and TRBJ1-1; D gene ambiguous. Germline CDR1 reads SGHVS; CDR2 reads FQNEAQ. V shed 6 bases and J shed 1 base, with 3 bases lying between them. This CDR3 has 11 residues. The CDR3 loop is CASSQNTEAFF. CDR3 sequence (DNA): TGTGCCAGCAGTCAGAACACTGAAGCTTTCTTT.

The gene calls are TRBV5-6 and TRBJ2-2, with TRBD2 matching over 8 bases. J lost 6 bases, V lost 4 bases, and 14 bases had no gene match. CDR3 length: 17 amino acids. Germline CDR1 and CDR2: SGHDT and YYEEEE. CDR3 nucleotides: TGTGCCAGCAGCCGACCGGGACTAGAGGAGTATCCCGGGGAGCTGTTTTTT. Its translation is CASSRPGLEEYPGELFF.

This clone was detected only a few times. The CDR3 DNA follows: TGTGCCAGCTCACCAAGACAGGGTATCGGGGAGCTGTTTTTT. Encoded protein: CASSPRQGIGELFF. The V gene is TRBV18, the J gene TRBJ2-2; 7 bases agree with TRBD1. CDR3 size: 14 residues. V trimming: 2 bases; J trimming: 7 bases; junction bases outside the gene matches: 4. From germline, CDR1 is KGHSH and CDR2 LQKENI.